This T cell receptor beta chain was identified in a study of blood T cell repertoires in COVID-19 (TCRdb year 2020). For context, the study as a whole: The collaborator samples originated in the United States, Italy and Spain and spanned the acute and convalescent phases of COVID-19. The prospective study material was composed of cDNA or gDNA derived from T cells, B-cell-depleted T cells, or PBMCs. Subjects who had been exposed to COVID-19, were actively infected with it, or had recovered from it provided the deeply sampled blood TCRbeta repertoires that made up the dataset. The repertoires were released in a freely available public database intended as a resource for research on the immune response to SARS-CoV-2. Samples were obtained from the ongoing ImmuneRACE study (first 160 participants) and from 1,254 subjects provided by 6 global collaborators. Nearly every sample came with metadata listing a de-identified subject ID, COVID-19 status, age in years and sex. HLA class I and class II types, where available, came from metadata supplied by the sample provider rather than from assay-based typing. Findings and caveats that apply to the study as a whole: The quantity of clinical and demographic metadata differed by source and by participant and was supplied without curation.

For this clone: Its antigen is currently not known. No base quality values were provided; no much bigger clone lies one nucleotide off.

The immunoSEQ Assay, a bias-controlled multiplex PCR, was used to amplify TCRbeta CDR3 regions from genomic DNA. The paper's data handling went like this. The number of nucleated cells in each sample was estimated by amplification of reference gene primers within the assay. To quantify the absolute abundance of each unique TCRbeta CDR3 rearrangement, sequence reads were collapsed and filtered. For each sample, productive Simpson clonality was calculated by taking the square root of Simpson's diversity index across productive rearrangements. TCRdb provides this immuneACCESS table in a form limited to in-frame rearrangements. Some clones are lacking; in checked studies, under half of them reflect an unresolved V gene, and why the rest are absent is not known. The V and J calls and clone size are taken from that table; D and trimming were inferred from the DNA. The sample table records approximately 470,000 clones; 70% to 90% of these occur just once. 3.2% of the sample goes to the ten largest clones.

Trimming at the junction amounts to 0 bases on V and 3 bases on J, and the germline ends lie 17 bases apart. From the cysteine up to the phenylalanine, the CDR3 has a length of 18 residues. Just the 54-base CDR3 DNA is kept, in frame starting at base 1. CDR1 MNHEY and CDR2 SMNVEV are derived from the germline V gene (reference sequence). Collaborating institutions collected whole blood in K2EDTA tubes following their own protocols. For TCRbeta analysis, collaborators shipped samples as frozen whole blood, isolated PBMCs, or DNA extracted from either of those sample types. The receptor was derived from a human donor in a cohort sampled during active COVID-19. Input material: peripheral blood. This sequence uses TRBV27 and TRBJ2-2; the D gene is possibly TRBD1, with 6 bases matching. The DNA sequence is TGTGCCAGCAGTTTATCTCCCAGGGGAGCTCCATACACCGGGGAGCTGTTTTTT. This is translated as CASSLSPRGAPYTGELFF.